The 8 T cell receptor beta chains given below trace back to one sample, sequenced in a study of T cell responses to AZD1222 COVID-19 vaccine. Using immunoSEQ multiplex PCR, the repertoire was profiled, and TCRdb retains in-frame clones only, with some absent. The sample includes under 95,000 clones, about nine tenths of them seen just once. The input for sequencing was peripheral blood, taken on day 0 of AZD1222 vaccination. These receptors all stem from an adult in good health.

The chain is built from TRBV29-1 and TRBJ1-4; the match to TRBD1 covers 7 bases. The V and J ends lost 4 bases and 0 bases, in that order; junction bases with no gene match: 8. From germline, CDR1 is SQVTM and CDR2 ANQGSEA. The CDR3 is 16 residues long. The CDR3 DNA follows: TGCAGCGTTGGGGCGACAGGGACGTCAACTAATGAAAAACTGTTTTTT. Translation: CSVGATGTSTNEKLFF.

The CDR3 sequence is CASSYYRKDNNSPLHF. The CDR3 coding sequence is TGTGCCAGCAGTTACTACCGGAAAGATAATAATTCACCCCTCCACTTT. The chain couples TRBV6-5 to TRBJ1-6, with D uncertain. The CDR3 runs 16 residues. Trimming removed 1 base from V and 5 bases from J, with 12 bases in between. Germline V CDR1 and CDR2: MNHEY, SVGAGI.

In DNA form, the CDR3 reads TGTGCCAGCAGCTTATTAGCGGGGAACTACAATGAGCAGTTCTTC. Its protein product is CASSLLAGNYNEQFF. The chain uses TRBV11-2 and TRBJ2-1; TRBD2 agrees at 8 bases. After removal of 2 bases from V and 3 bases from J, the junction contained 3 bases not matched to a gene. Germline V gives CDR1 SGHAT, CDR2 FQNNGV. The CDR3 has 15 amino acids. Drawing the rest from reference TRBV11-2 and TRBJ2-1, the complete variable domain is EAGVAQSPRYKIIEKRQSVAFWCNPISGHATLYWYQQILGQGPKLLIQFQNNGVVDDSQLPKDRFSAERLKGVDSTLKIQPAKLEDSAVYLCASSLLAGNYNEQFFGPGTRLTVL.

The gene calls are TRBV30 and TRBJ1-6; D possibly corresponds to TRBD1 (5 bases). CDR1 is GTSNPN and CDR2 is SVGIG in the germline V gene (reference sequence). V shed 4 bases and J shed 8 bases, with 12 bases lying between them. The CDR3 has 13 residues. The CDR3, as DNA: TGTGCCTGGAATCCAGGGTCCGATTCACCCCTCCACTTT. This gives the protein CAWNPGSDSPLHF.

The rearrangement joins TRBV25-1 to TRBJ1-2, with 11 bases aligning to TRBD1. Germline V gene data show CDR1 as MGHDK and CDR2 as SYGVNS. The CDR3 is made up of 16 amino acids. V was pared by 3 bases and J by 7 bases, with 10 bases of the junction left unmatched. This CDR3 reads CASSEAGQGDFGGYTF. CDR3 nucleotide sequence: TGTGCCAGCAGTGAGGCGGGACAGGGGGATTTCGGTGGCTACACCTTC.

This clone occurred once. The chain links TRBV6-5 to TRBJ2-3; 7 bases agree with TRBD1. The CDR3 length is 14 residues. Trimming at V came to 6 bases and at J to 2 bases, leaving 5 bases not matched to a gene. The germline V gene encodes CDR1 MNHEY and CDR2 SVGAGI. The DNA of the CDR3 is TGTGCCAGCAGCCGACAGGGATACACAGATACGCAGTATTTT. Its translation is CASSRQGYTDTQYF.

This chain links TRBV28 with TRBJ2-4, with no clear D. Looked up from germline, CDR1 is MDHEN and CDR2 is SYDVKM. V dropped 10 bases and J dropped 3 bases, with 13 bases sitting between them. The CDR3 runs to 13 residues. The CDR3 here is CATISSGKNIQYF. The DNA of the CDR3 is TGTGCCACCATTAGTTCGGGCAAAAACATTCAGTACTTC.

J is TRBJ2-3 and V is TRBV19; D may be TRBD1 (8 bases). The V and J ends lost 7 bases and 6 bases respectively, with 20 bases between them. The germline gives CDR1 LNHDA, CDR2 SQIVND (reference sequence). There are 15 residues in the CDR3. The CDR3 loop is CASTQHRGGADTQYF. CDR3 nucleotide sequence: TGTGCCAGTACCCAACACAGGGGGGGAGCGGATACGCAGTATTTT.